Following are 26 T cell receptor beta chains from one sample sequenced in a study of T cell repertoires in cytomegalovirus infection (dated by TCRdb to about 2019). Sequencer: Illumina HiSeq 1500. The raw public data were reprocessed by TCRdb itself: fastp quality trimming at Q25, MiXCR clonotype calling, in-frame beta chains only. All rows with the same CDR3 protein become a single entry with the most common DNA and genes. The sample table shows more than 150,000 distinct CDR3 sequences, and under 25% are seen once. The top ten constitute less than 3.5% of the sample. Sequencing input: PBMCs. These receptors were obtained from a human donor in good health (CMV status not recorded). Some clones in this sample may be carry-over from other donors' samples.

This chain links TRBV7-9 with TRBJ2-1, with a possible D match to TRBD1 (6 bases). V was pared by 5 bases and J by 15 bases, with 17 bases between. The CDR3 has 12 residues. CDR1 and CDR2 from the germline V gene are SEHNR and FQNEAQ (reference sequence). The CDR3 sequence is CASSPGQNSPFF. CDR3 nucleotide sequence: TGTGCCAGCAGCCCAGGACAGAACAGCCCGTTCTTC.

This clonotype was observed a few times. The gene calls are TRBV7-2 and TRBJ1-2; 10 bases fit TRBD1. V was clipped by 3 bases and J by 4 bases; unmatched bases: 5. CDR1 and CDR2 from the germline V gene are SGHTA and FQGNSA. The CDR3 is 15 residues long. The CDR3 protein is CASSFEGDRGYGYTF. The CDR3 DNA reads TGTGCCAGCAGCTTTGAGGGGGACAGGGGCTATGGCTACACCTTC.

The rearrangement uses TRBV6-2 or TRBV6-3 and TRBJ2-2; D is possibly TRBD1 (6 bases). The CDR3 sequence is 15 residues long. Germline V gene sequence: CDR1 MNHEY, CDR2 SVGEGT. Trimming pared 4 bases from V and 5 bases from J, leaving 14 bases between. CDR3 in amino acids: CASSSYGQRTGELFF. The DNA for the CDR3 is TGTGCCAGCAGTTCATATGGACAGCGAACCGGGGAGCTGTTTTTT.

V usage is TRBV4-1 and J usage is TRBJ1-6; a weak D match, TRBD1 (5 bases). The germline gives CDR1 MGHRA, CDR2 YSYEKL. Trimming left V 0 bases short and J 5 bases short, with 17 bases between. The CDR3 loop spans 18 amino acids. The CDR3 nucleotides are TGCGCCAGCAGCCAAGATCGTAGGGGCAGAAATAATAATTCACCCCTCCACTTT. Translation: CASSQDRRGRNNNSPLHF.

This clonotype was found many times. In DNA, the CDR3 is TGTGCCAGCAGTGCTACAGGGGGCGCGGGGGAGACCCAGTACTTC. Its protein product is CASSATGGAGETQYF. The chain has TRBV25-1 and TRBJ2-5; TRBD1 matches 9 bases. CDR3 length: 15 amino acids. The germline V gene has CDR1 MGHDK and CDR2 SYGVNS. V dropped 4 bases and J dropped 5; count of bases not matched to a gene: 8.

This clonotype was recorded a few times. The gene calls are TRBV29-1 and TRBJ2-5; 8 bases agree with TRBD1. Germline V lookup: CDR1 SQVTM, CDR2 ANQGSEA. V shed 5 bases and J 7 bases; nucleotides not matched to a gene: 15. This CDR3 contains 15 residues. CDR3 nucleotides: TGCAGCGTTCGACGTACAATGACAGGGGATGGGACCCAGTACTTC. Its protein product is CSVRRTMTGDGTQYF.

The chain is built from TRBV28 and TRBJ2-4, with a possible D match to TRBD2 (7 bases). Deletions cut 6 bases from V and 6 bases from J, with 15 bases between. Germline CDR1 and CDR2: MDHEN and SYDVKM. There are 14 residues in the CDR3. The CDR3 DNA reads TGTGCCAGCAGGGGCGGGGGCGACCTAAACATTCAGTACTTC. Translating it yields CASRGGGDLNIQYF.

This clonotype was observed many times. The CDR3 loop reads CASSYRDSLSSYEQYF. The CDR3 nucleotides read TGTGCCAGCAGTTACCGGGACAGCCTGAGCTCCTACGAGCAGTACTTC. This chain links TRBV6-6 with TRBJ2-7; 7 positions match TRBD1. Unmatched junction bases numbered 7, after V lost 2 bases and J lost 0 bases. Germline V gene lookup returns CDR1 MNHNY and CDR2 SVGAGI (reference sequence). The CDR3 contains 16 residues.

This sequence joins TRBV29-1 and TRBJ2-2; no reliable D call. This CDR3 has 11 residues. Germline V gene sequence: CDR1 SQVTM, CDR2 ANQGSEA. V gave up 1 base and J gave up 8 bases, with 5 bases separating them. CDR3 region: CSVEVSGELFF. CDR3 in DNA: TGCAGCGTTGAAGTCTCGGGGGAGCTGTTTTTT.

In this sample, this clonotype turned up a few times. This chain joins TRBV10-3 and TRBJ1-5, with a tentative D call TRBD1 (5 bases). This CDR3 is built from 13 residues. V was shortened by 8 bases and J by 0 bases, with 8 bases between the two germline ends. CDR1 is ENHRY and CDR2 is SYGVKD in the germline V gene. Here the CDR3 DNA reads TGTGCCATCGGCAGGGATAGCAATCAGCCCCAGCATTTT. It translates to CAIGRDSNQPQHF.

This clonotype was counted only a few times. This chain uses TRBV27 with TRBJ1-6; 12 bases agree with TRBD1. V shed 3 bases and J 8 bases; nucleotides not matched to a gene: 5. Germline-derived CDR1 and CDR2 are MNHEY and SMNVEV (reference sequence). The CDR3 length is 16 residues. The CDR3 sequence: CASSLGTGGFDSPLHF. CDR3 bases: TGTGCCAGCAGTTTGGGGACAGGGGGCTTTGATTCACCCCTCCACTTT.

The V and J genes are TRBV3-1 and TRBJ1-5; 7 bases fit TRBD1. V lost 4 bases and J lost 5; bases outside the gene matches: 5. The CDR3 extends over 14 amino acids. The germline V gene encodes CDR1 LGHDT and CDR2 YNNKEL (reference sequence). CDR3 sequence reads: CASSRAQGYQPQHF. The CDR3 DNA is TGTGCCAGCAGCCGAGCACAGGGGTATCAGCCCCAGCATTTT.

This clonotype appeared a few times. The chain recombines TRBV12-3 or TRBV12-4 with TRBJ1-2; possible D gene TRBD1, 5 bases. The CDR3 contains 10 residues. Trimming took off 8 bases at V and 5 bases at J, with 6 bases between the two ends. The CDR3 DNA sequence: TGTGCCAGCGGGGGGTATGGCTACACCTTC. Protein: CASGGYGYTF.

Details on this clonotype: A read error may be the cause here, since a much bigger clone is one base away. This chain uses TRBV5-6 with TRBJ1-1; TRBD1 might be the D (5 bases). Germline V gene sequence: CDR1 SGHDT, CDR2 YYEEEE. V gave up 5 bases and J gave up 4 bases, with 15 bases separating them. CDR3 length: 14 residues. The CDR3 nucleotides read TGTGCCAGCAGGGAGGACACCTCGTCCACTGAAGCTTTCTTT. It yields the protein CASREDTSSTEAFF.

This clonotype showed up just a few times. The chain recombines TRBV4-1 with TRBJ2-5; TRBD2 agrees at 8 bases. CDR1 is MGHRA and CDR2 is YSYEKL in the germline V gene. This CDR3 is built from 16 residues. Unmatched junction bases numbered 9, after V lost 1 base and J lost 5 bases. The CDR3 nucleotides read TGCGCCAGCAGCCAAGGTTTCGGGGGGGGCCTGGAGACCCAGTACTTC. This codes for CASSQGFGGGLETQYF.

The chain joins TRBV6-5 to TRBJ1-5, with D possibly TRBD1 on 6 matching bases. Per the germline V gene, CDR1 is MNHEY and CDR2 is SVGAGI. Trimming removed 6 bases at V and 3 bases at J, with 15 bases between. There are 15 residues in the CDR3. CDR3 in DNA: TGTGCCAGCAGACAGGGTAGTACCACCAATCAGCCCCAGCATTTT. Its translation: CASRQGSTTNQPQHF.

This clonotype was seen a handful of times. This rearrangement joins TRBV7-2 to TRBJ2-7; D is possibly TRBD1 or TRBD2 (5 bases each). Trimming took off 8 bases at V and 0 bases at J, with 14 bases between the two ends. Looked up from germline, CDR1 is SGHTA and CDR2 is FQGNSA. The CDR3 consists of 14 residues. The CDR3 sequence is CASGIGASSYEQYF. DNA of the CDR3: TGTGCCAGCGGCATCGGGGCTAGCTCCTACGAGCAGTACTTC.

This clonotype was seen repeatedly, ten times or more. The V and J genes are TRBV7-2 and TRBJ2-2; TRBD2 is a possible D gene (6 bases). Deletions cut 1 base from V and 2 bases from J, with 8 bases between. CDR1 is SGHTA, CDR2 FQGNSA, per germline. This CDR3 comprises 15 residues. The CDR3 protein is CASSLGTINTGELFF. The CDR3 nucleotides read TGTGCCAGCAGCTTAGGGACTATCAACACCGGGGAGCTGTTTTTT.

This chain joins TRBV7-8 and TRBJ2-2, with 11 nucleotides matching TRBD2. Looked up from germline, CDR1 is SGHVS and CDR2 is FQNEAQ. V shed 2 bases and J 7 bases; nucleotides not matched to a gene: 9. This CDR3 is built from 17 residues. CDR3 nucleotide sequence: TGTGCCAGCAGCTTACCGACTAGCGGGACAGGAGGCGGGGAGCTGTTTTTT. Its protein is CASSLPTSGTGGGELFF.

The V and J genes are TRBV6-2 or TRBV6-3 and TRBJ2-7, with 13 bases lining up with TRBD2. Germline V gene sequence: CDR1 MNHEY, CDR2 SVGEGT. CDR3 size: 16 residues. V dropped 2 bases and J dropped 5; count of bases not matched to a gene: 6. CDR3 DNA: TGTGCCAGCAGTTACAGGACTAGCGGGAGTCGAAACGAGCAGTACTTC. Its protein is CASSYRTSGSRNEQYF.

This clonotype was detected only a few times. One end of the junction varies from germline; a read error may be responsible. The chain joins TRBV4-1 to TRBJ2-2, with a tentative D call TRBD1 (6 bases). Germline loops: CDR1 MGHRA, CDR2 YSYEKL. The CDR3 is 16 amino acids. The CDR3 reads CASSQGTTLNTGELFF. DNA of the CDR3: TGTGCCAGCAGCCAAGGGACAACTTTGAACACCGGGGAGCTGTTTTTT.

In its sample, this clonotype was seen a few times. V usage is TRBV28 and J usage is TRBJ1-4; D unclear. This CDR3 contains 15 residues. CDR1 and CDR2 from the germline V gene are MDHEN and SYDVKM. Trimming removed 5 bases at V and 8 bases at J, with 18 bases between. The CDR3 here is CASSGQASRFEKLFF. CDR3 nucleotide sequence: TGTGCCAGCAGTGGGCAGGCATCACGGTTCGAAAAACTGTTTTTT.

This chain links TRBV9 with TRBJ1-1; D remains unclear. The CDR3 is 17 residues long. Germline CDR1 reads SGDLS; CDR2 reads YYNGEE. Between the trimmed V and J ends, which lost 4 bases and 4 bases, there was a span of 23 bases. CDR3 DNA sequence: TGTGCCAGCAGCCCTAGAGACCCCGCAAGGTGGAGCACTGAAGCTTTCTTT. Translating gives CASSPRDPARWSTEAFF.

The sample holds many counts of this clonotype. The CDR3 is CASSARGSGVGQPQHF. The CDR3 DNA reads as TGTGCCAGCAGCGCAAGAGGGTCAGGAGTTGGACAGCCCCAGCATTTT. The V call is TRBV7-8, the J call TRBJ1-5; no definite D call. Germline V CDR1 and CDR2: SGHVS, FQNEAQ. The CDR3 is 16 residues long. V was trimmed by 5 bases and J by 7 bases, leaving 21 bases between them. Together with reference TRBV7-8 and TRBJ1-5, the CDR3 gives the full variable domain: GAGVSQSPRYKVAKRGQDVALRCDPISGHVSLFWYQQALGQGPEFLTYFQNEAQLDKSGLPSDRFFAERPEGSVSTLKIQRTQQEDSAVYLCASSARGSGVGQPQHFGDGTRLSIL.

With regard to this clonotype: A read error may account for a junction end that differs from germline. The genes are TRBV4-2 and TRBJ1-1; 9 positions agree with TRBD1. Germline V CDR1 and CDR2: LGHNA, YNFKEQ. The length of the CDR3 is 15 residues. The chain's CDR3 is CANSQGDRVNTEAFF. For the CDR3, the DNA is TGTGCCAACAGCCAAGGGGACAGGGTGAACACTGAAGCTTTCTTT.

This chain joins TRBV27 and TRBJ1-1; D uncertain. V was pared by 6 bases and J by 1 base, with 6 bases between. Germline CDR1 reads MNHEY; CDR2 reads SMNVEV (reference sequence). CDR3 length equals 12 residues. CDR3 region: CASRVGNTEAFF. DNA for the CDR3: TGTGCCAGCAGAGTGGGGAACACTGAAGCTTTCTTT.